The next 9 T cell receptor beta chains were all read from a single sample in a study of T cell repertoires in cytomegalovirus infection. TCRdb reprocessed the reads via MiXCR and lists one record per CDR3 protein. The sample lists approximately 910,000 distinct CDR3 sequences, under 40% seen once, with around an eighth in the top ten. Their cognate antigens are unknown. Sequenced material: cultured CD8+ T cells from PBMCs, taken from culture after CMV antigen stimulation. The receptors originated from a human donor in good health (CMV status not recorded). Some clones in this sample may be carry-over from other donors' samples.

This chain connects TRBV10-3 to TRBJ2-1, with TRBD2 as a possible D gene (7 bases). This CDR3 region has 12 residues. The germline V gene encodes CDR1 ENHRY and CDR2 SYGVKD. Trimming took off 7 bases at V and 10 bases at J, with 14 bases between the two ends. As DNA, the CDR3 is TGTGCCATCACCTCGGGGGGCGGCGAGCAGTTCTTC. The encoded protein is CAITSGGGEQFF.

This clonotype was observed a handful of times. The gene calls are TRBV4-1 and TRBJ1-1; unclear D gene. CDR3 length: 14 residues. Germline CDR1 reads MGHRA; CDR2 reads YSYEKL. The germline V and J ends were trimmed by 8 bases and 3 bases, with 16 bases remaining between them. The CDR3 loop reads CASAIAKGDTEAFF. CDR3 DNA: TGCGCCAGCGCCATTGCCAAGGGAGACACTGAAGCTTTCTTT.

This clonotype was counted a few times. The V gene is TRBV12-3 or TRBV12-4, the J gene TRBJ2-3; the D gene is possibly TRBD1 (6 bases). V lost 5 bases to trimming and J lost 3 bases, with 15 bases between them. CDR3 length: 15 residues. This chain's CDR3 is CASSQGTSSTDTQYF. CDR3 DNA: TGTGCCAGCAGTCAAGGGACATCTTCGACAGATACGCAGTATTTT.

The chain is built from TRBV27 and TRBJ1-6; D perhaps matches TRBD1 (6 bases). With 6 bases removed from V and 6 bases from J, the gap between germline ends came to 15 bases. The length of the CDR3 is 15 residues. From germline, CDR1 is MNHEY and CDR2 SMNVEV (reference sequence). The CDR3 region has the DNA TGTGCCAGCAGCCTACCCGGGGGCCCTAATTCACCCCTCCACTTT. Translation gives CASSLPGGPNSPLHF.

This clonotype was counted between two and nine times. This sequence joins TRBV11-3 and TRBJ2-7; 10 bases are shared with TRBD2. The CDR3 contains 15 residues. J was trimmed by 4 bases and V by 5 bases; bases with no gene match: 8. CDR1 SGHNT and CDR2 YENEEA come from the germline V gene. The CDR3, as DNA: TGTGCCAGCAGCGATGGGCTAGCGGGGGCTTACGAGCAGTACTTC. Protein sequence: CASSDGLAGAYEQYF.

This clonotype was recorded many times. This rearrangement joins TRBV7-2 to TRBJ2-2; TRBD1 might be the D (5 bases). This CDR3 has 17 amino acids. V was clipped by 2 bases and J by 0 bases, with 13 bases between them. Germline CDR1 is SGHTA and CDR2 is FQGNSA. The CDR3 reads CASSLQGPNPNTGELFF. DNA of the CDR3: TGTGCCAGCAGCTTACAGGGTCCCAATCCGAACACCGGGGAGCTGTTTTTT.

This clonotype has just a few counts. The chain has TRBV19 and TRBJ2-7; 7 bases agree with TRBD1. Germline values: CDR1 LNHDA, CDR2 SQIVND (reference sequence). Trimming cost V 5 bases and J 9 bases; bases outside gene matches: 13. The CDR3 is made up of 14 amino acids. The CDR3: CASSSGTAFEGQYF. In DNA, the CDR3 is TGTGCCAGTAGTTCCGGGACAGCCTTTGAGGGGCAGTACTTC.

The chain uses TRBV28 and TRBJ1-5; TRBD1 agrees at 10 bases. V trimming: 6 bases; J trimming: 9 bases; junction bases outside the gene matches: 8. The CDR3 has 14 amino acids. Looked up from germline, CDR1 is MDHEN and CDR2 is SYDVKM. CDR3 amino acids: CASSRTGGAWPQHF. The CDR3 bases are TGTGCCAGCAGCCGGACAGGGGGGGCATGGCCCCAGCATTTT.

Worth noting for this clonotype: With a much larger clone just one base away, this may be a read error. The CDR3 protein is CASNIPRLADITSTDTQYF. In DNA, the CDR3 is TGTGCCAGCAACATACCCCGGCTAGCGGATATTACTAGCACAGATACGCAGTATTTT. J is TRBJ2-3 and V is TRBV7-9; 7 bases match TRBD2. The J segment lost 0 bases and the V segment lost 7 bases, leaving 19 bases of the junction unmatched. In germline, CDR1 is SEHNR, CDR2 FQNEAQ (reference sequence). The CDR3 loop spans 19 amino acids.